The 25 T cell receptor beta chains below all came from one sample that was sequenced in a study of cytomegalovirus exposure and HLA in healthy donors. A multiplex PCR was run with 60 Vbeta primers and 13 Jbeta primers. Here immunoSEQ multiplex PCR was the method, and the copy in TCRdb shows in-frame clones only, minus some. This sample contains 100,000 to 150,000 clones. The sequencing sample was made of PBMCs. The source is a man aged 18 to 29 in good health and CMV-seronegative.

V gene TRBV5-6 combines with J gene TRBJ2-7; 11 bases map to TRBD1. Germline loops: CDR1 SGHDT, CDR2 YYEEEE. This CDR3 region has 18 residues. Unmatched junction bases numbered 14, after V lost 4 bases and J lost 2 bases. CDR3 in amino acids: CASSRRTGGGSIAYEQYF. For the CDR3, the DNA is TGTGCCAGCAGCCGCCGGACAGGGGGCGGCTCGATAGCCTACGAGCAGTACTTC.

The CDR3 DNA is TGTGCCAGCAGCCAAGACCATCGGGGGGGCTCGGGGGCCGGGGAGCTGTTTTTT. Translated, it gives CASSQDHRGGSGAGELFF. The V call is TRBV4-2, the J call TRBJ2-2; TRBD2 matches 8 bases. Looked up from germline, CDR1 is LGHNA and CDR2 is YNFKEQ. This CDR3 has 18 residues. V lost 0 bases, J lost 6 bases, and 12 bases stayed unmatched.

The rearrangement joins TRBV9 to TRBJ2-3; 11 bases are a match to TRBD2. The CDR3 has 16 amino acids. The V gene's germline CDR1 is SGDLS and CDR2 YYNGEE. Trimming removed 3 bases from V and 1 base from J; junction bases left unmatched: 4. The CDR3 here is CASSAMTSGGTDTQYF. Written as DNA, the CDR3 is TGTGCCAGCAGCGCGATGACTAGCGGGGGCACAGATACGCAGTATTTT.

The genes are TRBV29-1 and TRBJ2-1; TRBD1 matches 8 bases. The CDR3 sequence is 15 residues long. V gave up 7 bases and J gave up 4 bases; unmatched junction bases: 12. Germline CDR1 and CDR2: SQVTM and ANQGSEA. The CDR3 DNA sequence: TGCAGCGCCGCGACGACAGACAGGGGATACAATGAGCAGTTCTTC. Translating it yields CSAATTDRGYNEQFF.

The chain combines TRBV4-1 with TRBJ2-3, with D uncertain. This CDR3 has 14 amino acids. Trimming cost V 1 base and J 5 bases, with 10 bases left between them. Germline V gene data show CDR1 as MGHRA and CDR2 as YSYEKL. For the CDR3, the DNA is TGCGCCAGCAGCCAAGTTACAGCTGGAGATACGCAGTATTTT. Residues: CASSQVTAGDTQYF.

The V call is TRBV19, the J call TRBJ2-1, with a possible D match to TRBD1 (6 bases). Germline V gives CDR1 LNHDA, CDR2 SQIVND (reference sequence). This CDR3 comprises 15 residues. V was trimmed by 8 bases and J by 2 bases, leaving 16 bases between them. In DNA form, the CDR3 reads TGTGCCAGTCAAGGTACAGGGCCTCCCTACAATGAGCAGTTCTTC. It specifies CASQGTGPPYNEQFF.

V is TRBV11-1 and J is TRBJ1-2; maybe TRBD1 (5 bases). V lost 7 bases and J lost 2, with 17 bases in between. The CDR3 is 15 amino acids. Per germline, CDR1 SGHAT and CDR2 FQDESV (reference sequence). The DNA of the CDR3 is TGTGCCAGCAACCGCGACGGGAGACAGAACTATGGCTACACCTTC. Translation gives CASNRDGRQNYGYTF. The whole variable domain, remainder taken from reference TRBV11-1 and TRBJ1-2, is EAEVAQSPRYKITEKSQAVAFWCDPISGHATLYWYRQILGQGPELLVQFQDESVVDDSQLPKDRFSAERLKGVDSTLKIQPAELGDSAMYLCASNRDGRQNYGYTFGSGTRLTVV.

The V call is TRBV19, the J call TRBJ1-1; tentative D call: TRBD1 (6 bases). The CDR3 loop spans 15 amino acids. Germline lookup yields CDR1 LNHDA and CDR2 SQIVND (reference sequence). V shed 6 bases and J shed 3 bases, with 17 bases lying between them. The CDR3 region is CASRHIRGTDTEAFF. CDR3 sequence (DNA): TGTGCCAGTAGACACATCAGGGGTACTGACACTGAAGCTTTCTTT.

The rearrangement joins TRBV30 to TRBJ2-7; 12 nucleotides line up with TRBD2. The V gene's germline CDR1 is GTSNPN and CDR2 SVGIG (reference sequence). V lost 1 base, J lost 7 bases, and 17 bases stayed unmatched. This CDR3 has 18 amino acids. The CDR3 here is CAWSAHSAGTSGYGEQYF. DNA of the CDR3: TGTGCCTGGAGTGCACATTCCGCCGGGACTAGCGGGTATGGGGAGCAGTACTTC.

The J gene is TRBJ2-7, the V gene TRBV5-6; D perhaps matches TRBD1 (5 bases). Trimming pared 4 bases from V and 3 bases from J, leaving 14 bases between. CDR1 SGHDT and CDR2 YYEEEE come from the germline V gene. The CDR3 sequence is 14 residues long. CDR3 sequence reads: CASSLGHSYYEQYF. CDR3 coding DNA: TGTGCCAGCAGCCTCGGACACTCATACTACGAGCAGTACTTC. The full variable domain, its missing parts supplied by reference TRBV5-6 and TRBJ2-7, is DAGVTQSPTHLIKTRGQQVTLRCSPKSGHDTVSWYQQALGQGPQFIFQYYEEEERQRGNFPDRFSGHQFPNYSSELNVNALLLGDSALYLCASSLGHSYYEQYFGPGTRLTVT.

The gene calls are TRBV27 and TRBJ2-1; 9 bases align to TRBD2. Losses at the gene ends were 2 bases for V and 8 bases for J; bases not matched to a gene: 13. The CDR3 is made up of 17 amino acids. The germline gives CDR1 MNHEY, CDR2 SMNVEV (reference sequence). The CDR3 spells CASSLSGGRALPYEQFF. The DNA of the CDR3 is TGTGCCAGCAGTTTAAGCGGCGGGAGGGCCCTCCCTTATGAGCAGTTCTTC.

As regards this clone: This same CDR3 is encoded by further DNA sequences in the sample. This rearrangement joins TRBV21-1 to TRBJ2-7; the table gives TRBD1 as D, unverified against the DNA. TRBV21-1 represents a pseudogene. The CDR3 is made up of 12 amino acids. The CDR3 DNA reads TGTGCCAGCAGCAGGGGGCGAGACGAGCAGTACTTC. It codes for CASSRGRDEQYF.

The V and J genes are TRBV10-1 and TRBJ2-5, with D uncertain. Deletions cut 4 bases from V and 5 bases from J, with 17 bases between. The germline V gene has CDR1 WNHNN and CDR2 SYGVQD (reference sequence). The CDR3 runs to 15 residues. DNA for the CDR3: TGCGCCAGCAGTGGGAGTGGTGGTCCCGGGGAGACCCAGTACTTC. It translates to CASSGSGGPGETQYF.

The chain is built from TRBV5-1 and TRBJ2-5; a weak D match, TRBD2 (6 bases). The V end lost 4 bases, the J end lost 1 base, and 11 bases lay between the germline ends. Germline loops: CDR1 SGHRS, CDR2 YFSETQ. The CDR3 runs 14 residues. CDR3 bases: TGCGCCAGCAGCGGCGGGGCGGCCCAAGAGACCCAGTACTTC. Encoded protein: CASSGGAAQETQYF.

The chain links TRBV9 to TRBJ2-7; 13 bases line up with TRBD2. Looked up from germline, CDR1 is SGDLS and CDR2 is YYNGEE. J lost 2 bases, V lost 2 bases, and 1 base had no gene match. The CDR3 totals 15 residues. The chain's CDR3 is CASSVGTSGAYEQYF. The CDR3, as DNA: TGTGCCAGCAGCGTGGGGACTAGCGGGGCCTACGAGCAGTACTTC.

The chain couples TRBV18 to TRBJ2-3; D is unclear. Trimming removed 0 bases at V and 0 bases at J, with 7 bases between. Germline assignment: CDR1 KGHSH and CDR2 LQKENI. CDR3 length: 15 amino acids. This CDR3 is CASSPPGRSTDTQYF. The CDR3 DNA reads as TGTGCCAGCTCACCACCGGGCCGAAGCACAGATACGCAGTATTTT.

This chain uses TRBV6-1 with TRBJ2-3; 12 bases fit TRBD2. Losses at the gene ends were 3 bases for V and 4 bases for J; bases not matched to a gene: 11. CDR1 and CDR2 (germline): MNHNS, SASEGT. The CDR3 covers 18 residues. CDR3 DNA: TGTGCCAGCAGTGACCCGGGACTAGCGGGCGCAAAGGCAGATACGCAGTATTTT. Protein: CASSDPGLAGAKADTQYF.

The chain combines TRBV5-1 with TRBJ2-3; 14 bases fit TRBD2. CDR3 length: 16 residues. Trimming took 5 bases from V and 1 from J; bases not matched to a gene: 3. Germline CDR1 reads SGHRS; CDR2 reads YFSETQ. This chain's CDR3 is CASRRTSGGRTDTQYF. DNA for the CDR3: TGCGCCAGCAGACGGACTAGCGGGGGGCGCACAGATACGCAGTATTTT.

The chain recombines TRBV28 with TRBJ1-5; weak D call: TRBD1 (5 bases). Germline V CDR1 and CDR2: MDHEN, SYDVKM. With 4 bases removed from V and 6 bases from J, the gap between germline ends came to 16 bases. This CDR3 region has 15 residues. The CDR3 reads CASSWGQGSSQPQHF. In nucleotides, the CDR3 is TGTGCCAGCAGTTGGGGTCAGGGTTCGTCTCAGCCCCAGCATTTT.

The chain links TRBV2 to TRBJ1-1, with TRBD1 matching 10 bases. Germline V gene lookup returns CDR1 SNHLY and CDR2 FYNNEI. The CDR3 runs 15 residues. Trimming cost V 4 bases and J 6 bases; bases outside gene matches: 8. CDR3: CASSAISGTGAEAFF. For the CDR3, the DNA is TGTGCCAGCAGTGCAATCTCCGGGACAGGGGCTGAAGCTTTCTTT.

The gene calls are TRBV5-1 and TRBJ2-7, with 8 bases identical to TRBD1. Germline assignment: CDR1 SGHRS and CDR2 YFSETQ. The CDR3 is made up of 14 amino acids. The V and J ends lost 2 bases and 4 bases, in that order; junction bases with no gene match: 5. CDR3 sequence reads: CASSLGTGLYEQYF. In DNA, the CDR3 is TGCGCCAGCAGCTTAGGGACAGGCCTGTACGAGCAGTACTTC.

The rearrangement joins TRBV5-5 to TRBJ1-5, with TRBD1 identical over 7 bases. Losses at the gene ends were 0 bases for V and 5 bases for J; bases not matched to a gene: 8. CDR3 length: 16 amino acids. Germline V gene lookup returns CDR1 SGHKS and CDR2 YYEKEE (reference sequence). CDR3 amino acids: CASSLGPGGRDQPQHF. The CDR3 DNA reads TGTGCCAGCAGCTTGGGTCCAGGGGGGAGAGATCAGCCCCAGCATTTT. The whole variable domain, filled in from reference TRBV5-5 and TRBJ1-5, reads DAGVTQSPTHLIKTRGQQVTLRCSPISGHKSVSWYQQVLGQGPQFIFQYYEKEERGRGNFPDRFSARQFPNYSSELNVNALLLGDSALYLCASSLGPGGRDQPQHFGDGTRLSIL.

A remark on this clone: The junction departs from the called germline gene at one end, perhaps through a read error. The chain is built from TRBV5-1 and TRBJ2-5, with no clear D. This CDR3 is 16 amino acids long. Germline V CDR1 and CDR2: SGHRS, YFSETQ. This CDR3 is CASSLQAKWAEETQYF. CDR3 nucleotides: TGCGCCAGTAGCTTGCAAGCCAAGTGGGCAGAGGAGACCCAGTACTTC.

CDR3 sequence (DNA): TGTGCCAGCAGTGAAATCCCTCAGGGAATGTCTTTGGGCTACACCTTC. It codes for CASSEIPQGMSLGYTF. The chain links TRBV2 to TRBJ1-2; D is perhaps TRBD1 (5 bases). The V gene's germline CDR1 is SNHLY and CDR2 FYNNEI. Between the trimmed V and J ends, which lost 2 bases and 8 bases, there was a span of 21 bases. The CDR3 covers 16 residues.

This chain uses TRBV7-9 with TRBJ2-5; 8 bases match TRBD1. The DNA end is a closer match to TRBJ2-7, so the J assignment may be wrong. The CDR3 has 14 amino acids. Germline V gene lookup returns CDR1 SEHNR and CDR2 FQNEAQ (reference sequence). This chain's CDR3 is CASSYGQGDDEQYF. DNA for the CDR3: TGTGCCAGCAGCTATGGACAGGGCGACGACGAGCAGTACTTC.